This T cell receptor (beta chain) is drawn from a study of a mutant IDH1 vaccine in newly diagnosed glioma. CDR1 is SEHNR and CDR2 is FQNEAQ in the germline V gene (reference sequence). The CDR3 has 14 amino acids. Trimming took 2 bases from V and 6 from J; bases not matched to a gene: 7. This clone was seen once. Its antigen remains unidentified. Here immunoSEQ multiplex PCR was the method, and the copy in TCRdb shows in-frame clones only, minus some. Among approximately 60,000 clones, around 87% were seen once, and the ten largest hold about 1.4%. As to time point: week 23, last vaccination. One vaccine dose held 300 ug of mutant IDH1 20-mer peptide and came with topical imiquimod.

This specimen consisted of PBMCs, obtained from a glioma patient whose treatment included an IDH1 peptide vaccine. The receptor was derived from a man aged 40-50 years with glioma. V and J are TRBV7-9 and TRBJ2-7; 7 nucleotides align to TRBD2. CDR3 sequence: CASSLLGGTGEQYF. CDR3 DNA: TGTGCCAGCAGCTTACTCGGGGGGACGGGCGAGCAGTACTTC. The complete variable domain, with remaining parts taken from reference TRBV7-9 and TRBJ2-7, reads DTGVSQNPRHKITKRGQNVTFRCDPISEHNRLYWYRQTLGQGPEFLTYFQNEAQLEKSRLLSDRFSAERPKGSFSTLEIQRTEQGDSAMYLCASSLLGGTGEQYFGPGTRLTVT.